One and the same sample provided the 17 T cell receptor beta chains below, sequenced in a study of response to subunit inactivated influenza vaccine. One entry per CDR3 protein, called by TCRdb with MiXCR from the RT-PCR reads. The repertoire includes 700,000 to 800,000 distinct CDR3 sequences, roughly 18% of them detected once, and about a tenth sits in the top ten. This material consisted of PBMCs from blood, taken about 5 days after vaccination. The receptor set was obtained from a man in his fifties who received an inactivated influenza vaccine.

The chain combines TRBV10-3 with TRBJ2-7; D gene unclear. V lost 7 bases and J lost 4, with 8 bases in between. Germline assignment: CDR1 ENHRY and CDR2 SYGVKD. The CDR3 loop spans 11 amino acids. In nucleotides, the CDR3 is TGTGCCATCACGAGTGGGTACGAGCAGTACTTC. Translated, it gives CAITSGYEQYF.

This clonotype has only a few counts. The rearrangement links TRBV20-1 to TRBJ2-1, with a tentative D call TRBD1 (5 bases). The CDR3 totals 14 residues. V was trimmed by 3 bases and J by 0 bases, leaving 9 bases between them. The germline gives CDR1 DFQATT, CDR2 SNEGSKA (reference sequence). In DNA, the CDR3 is TGCAGTGCTAGGGACAAAAACTCCTACAATGAGCAGTTCTTC. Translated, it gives CSARDKNSYNEQFF.

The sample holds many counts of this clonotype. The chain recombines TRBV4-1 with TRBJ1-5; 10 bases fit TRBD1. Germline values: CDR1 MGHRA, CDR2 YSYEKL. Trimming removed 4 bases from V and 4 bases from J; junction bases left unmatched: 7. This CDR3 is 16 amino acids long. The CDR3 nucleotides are TGCGCCAGCAGCCTACCTAGGACAGGGGGAAATCAGCCCCAGCATTTT. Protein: CASSLPRTGGNQPQHF.

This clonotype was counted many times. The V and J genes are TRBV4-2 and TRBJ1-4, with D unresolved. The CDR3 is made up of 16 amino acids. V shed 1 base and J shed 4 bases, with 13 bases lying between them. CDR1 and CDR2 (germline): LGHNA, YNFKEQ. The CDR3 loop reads CASSQGMRNSNEKLFF. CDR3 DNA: TGTGCCAGCAGCCAAGGAATGAGGAATAGTAATGAAAAACTGTTTTTT.

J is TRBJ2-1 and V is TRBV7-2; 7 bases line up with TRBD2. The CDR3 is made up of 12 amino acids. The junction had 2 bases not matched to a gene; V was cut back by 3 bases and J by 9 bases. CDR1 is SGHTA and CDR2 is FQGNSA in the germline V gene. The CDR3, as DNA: TGTGCCAGCAGCTTCAGGGAGGGTGAGCAGTTCTTC. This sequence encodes CASSFREGEQFF.

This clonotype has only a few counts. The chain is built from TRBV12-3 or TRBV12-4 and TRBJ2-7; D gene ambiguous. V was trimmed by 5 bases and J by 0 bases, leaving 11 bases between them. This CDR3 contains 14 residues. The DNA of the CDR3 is TGTGCCAGCAGTATAGGACGGCCCTCCTACGAGCAGTACTTC. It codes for CASSIGRPSYEQYF.

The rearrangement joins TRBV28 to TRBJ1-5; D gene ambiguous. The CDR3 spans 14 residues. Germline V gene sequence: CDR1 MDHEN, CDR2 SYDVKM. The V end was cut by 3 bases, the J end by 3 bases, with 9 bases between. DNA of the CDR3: TGTGCCAGCAGTTTTCTGGGCATCAATCAGCCCCAGCATTTT. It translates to CASSFLGINQPQHF.

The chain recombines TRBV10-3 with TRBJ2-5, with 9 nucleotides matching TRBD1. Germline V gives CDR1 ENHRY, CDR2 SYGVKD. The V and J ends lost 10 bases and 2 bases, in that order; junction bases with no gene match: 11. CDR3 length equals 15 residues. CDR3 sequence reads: CASSRQGGDQETQYF. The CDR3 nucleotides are TGTGCCAGCTCAAGACAGGGGGGGGATCAAGAGACCCAGTACTTC.

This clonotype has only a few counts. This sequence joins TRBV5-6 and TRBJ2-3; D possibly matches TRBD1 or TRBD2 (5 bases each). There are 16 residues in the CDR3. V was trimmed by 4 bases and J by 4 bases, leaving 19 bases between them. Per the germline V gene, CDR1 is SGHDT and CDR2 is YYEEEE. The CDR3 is CASSPLLNVGADTQYF. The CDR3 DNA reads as TGTGCCAGCAGCCCCTTACTCAACGTGGGGGCAGATACGCAGTATTTT.

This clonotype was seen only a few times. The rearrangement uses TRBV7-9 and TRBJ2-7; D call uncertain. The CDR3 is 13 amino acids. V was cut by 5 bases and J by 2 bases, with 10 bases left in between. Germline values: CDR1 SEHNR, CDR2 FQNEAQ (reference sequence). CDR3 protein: CASSNGPTYEQYF. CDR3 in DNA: TGTGCCAGCAGCAATGGGCCTACCTACGAGCAGTACTTC.

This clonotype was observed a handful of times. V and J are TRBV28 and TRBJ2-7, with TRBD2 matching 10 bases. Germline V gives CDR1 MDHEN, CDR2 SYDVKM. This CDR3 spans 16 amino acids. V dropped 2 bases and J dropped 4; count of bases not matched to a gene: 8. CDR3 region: CASSLRQGSGGYEQYF. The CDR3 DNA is TGTGCCAGCAGTTTACGACAAGGTAGCGGGGGGTACGAGCAGTACTTC.

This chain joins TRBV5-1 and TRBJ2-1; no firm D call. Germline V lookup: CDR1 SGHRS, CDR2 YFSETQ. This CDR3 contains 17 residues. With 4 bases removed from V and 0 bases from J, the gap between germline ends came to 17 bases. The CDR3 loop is CASSLRRPQSSYNEQFF. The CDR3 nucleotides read TGCGCCAGCAGCCTGAGACGGCCACAAAGCTCCTACAATGAGCAGTTCTTC.

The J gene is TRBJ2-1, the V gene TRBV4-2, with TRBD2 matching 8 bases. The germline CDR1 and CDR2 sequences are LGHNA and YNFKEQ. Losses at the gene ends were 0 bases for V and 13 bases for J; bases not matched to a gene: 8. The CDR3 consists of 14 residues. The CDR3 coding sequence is TGTGCCAGCAGCCAAGATAGGACTAGCTTAAGACAGTTCTTC. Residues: CASSQDRTSLRQFF.

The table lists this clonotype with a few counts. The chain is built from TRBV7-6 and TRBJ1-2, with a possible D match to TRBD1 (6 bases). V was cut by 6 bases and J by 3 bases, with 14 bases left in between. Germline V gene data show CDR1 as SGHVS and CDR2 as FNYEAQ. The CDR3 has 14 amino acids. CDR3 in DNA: TGTGCCAGCAGTCTATTTGCAGGGGACTATGGCTACACCTTC. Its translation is CASSLFAGDYGYTF.

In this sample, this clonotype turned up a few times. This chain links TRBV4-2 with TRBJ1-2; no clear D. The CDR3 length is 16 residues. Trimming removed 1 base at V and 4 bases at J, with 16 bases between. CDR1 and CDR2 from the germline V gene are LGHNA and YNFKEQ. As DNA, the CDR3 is TGTGCCAGCAGCCAAGTTTCAGACCTTTTCTCCTATGGCTACACCTTC. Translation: CASSQVSDLFSYGYTF.

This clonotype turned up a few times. The CDR3 loop is CSAHNPGQPSYEQYF. CDR3 bases: TGCAGTGCTCACAATCCGGGACAGCCTTCCTACGAGCAGTACTTC. The chain joins TRBV20-1 to TRBJ2-7; TRBD1 matches at 7 bases. This CDR3 is 15 amino acids long. CDR1 is DFQATT and CDR2 is SNEGSKA in the germline V gene (reference sequence). V lost 5 bases to trimming and J lost 1 base; unmatched junction nucleotides: 11.

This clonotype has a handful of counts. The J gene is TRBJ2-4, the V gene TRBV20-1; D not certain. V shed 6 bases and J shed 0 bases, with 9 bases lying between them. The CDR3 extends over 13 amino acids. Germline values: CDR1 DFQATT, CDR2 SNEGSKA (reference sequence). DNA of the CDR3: TGCAGTGCCCAACAATCAGCCAAAAACATTCAGTACTTC. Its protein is CSAQQSAKNIQYF.